This entry describes one TCR beta chain. Its antigen is not identified. The sample originates from a study of cytomegalovirus exposure and HLA in healthy donors. Looked up from germline, CDR1 is MNHEY and CDR2 is SVGAGI. V lost 2 bases to trimming and J lost 0 bases, with 8 bases between them. The CDR3 totals 15 residues. 60 Vbeta and 13 Jbeta primers were used in PCR. The protocol was immunoSEQ multiplex PCR, while the TCRdb copy is restricted to in-frame clones and leaves out a portion. The table shows 200,000 to 250,000 clones, with about three quarters occurring only once. Whole-study results and caveats: A prior analysis recorded that most TCR beta V segments were productive about 87% or about 30% of the time. For presence/absence analyses, sequencing depth was assumed to be roughly uniform across donors.

The sequence came from a middle-aged man in good health and CMV-seronegative. The J gene is TRBJ1-3, the V gene TRBV6-5, with D tentatively TRBD1 (5 bases). Material: PBMCs. The CDR3 DNA reads TGTGCCAGCAGTTACCGACAGTTCTCTGGAAACACCATATATTTT. Its protein product is CASSYRQFSGNTIYF.